This T cell receptor beta chain was found in a study of T cells in Graves' hyperthyroidism and ophthalmopathy. The ends were cut back, 2 bases at V and 0 bases at J, with 5 bases in the middle. The germline V gene has CDR1 MNHEY and CDR2 SVGAGI. The CDR3 consists of 15 residues. The study excluded patients with uncontrolled infection, other autoimmune disease, pregnancy or lactation. Used for diagnoses were clinical symptoms, serum thyroxine and TRAb, thyroid ultrasound and orbital computed tomography. For this clonotype: Its specificity is unknown.

Study results and limitations: Model output signaled ophthalmopathy a median around 5.9 months ahead of onset. Among thyroid clonotypes expanded above 0.001, most also appeared in blood.

RNA transcripts yielded amplified TCR beta CDR3 regions. RT-PCR in the first round (using the HTBI primer set) targeted the TCR CDR3. From the multiplex PCR reads, TCRdb called clonotypes with MiXCR, one entry per CDR3 protein. The data show around 600,000 distinct CDR3 sequences, with 45% seen just once and 7% to 7.5% held by the top ten. The origin of this receptor is an adult man with Graves' disease, either hyperthyroidism or ophthalmopathy (not recorded which). Material for sequencing was peripheral blood or thyroid tissue (not recorded which). The chain links TRBV6-5 to TRBJ2-6; no definite D call. CDR3 sequence reads: CASSYGLSGANVLTF. CDR3 nucleotides: TGTGCCAGCAGTTACGGTCTCTCTGGGGCCAACGTCCTGACTTTC.